The 17 T cell receptor beta chains in this list originate from one sample, sequenced in a study of blood T cell repertoires in COVID-19 (dated by TCRdb to the early 2020s). Library construction relied on the immunoSEQ multiplex PCR assay. This is the immuneACCESS table as TCRdb keeps it, with only in-frame sequences that have V and J called. A part of the clones is gone; compared with another copy, unresolved V genes explain less than half, and the rest is unexplained. This sample is represented by more than 85,000 clones; around 80% of them were singletons. The biggest ten clones account for about 4.1% of the sample. The source material was peripheral blood. These receptors originate from an elderly woman with acute or convalescent COVID-19.

This clone has just one count. This chain joins TRBV23-1 and TRBJ1-2; a possible D gene is TRBD1 (5 bases). TRBV23-1 is given ORF status, its function remaining uncertain. V lost 0 bases, J lost 0 bases, and 14 bases lay in between. The CDR3 is 17 residues long. CDR3 region: CASSQSFAGRTNYGYTF. The CDR3 nucleotides are TGCGCCAGCAGTCAATCGTTCGCAGGGCGCACTAACTATGGCTACACCTTC.

As DNA, the CDR3 is TGTGCCAGCAGGAACAGCCCTGATCAGCCCCAGCATTTT. Protein: CASRNSPDQPQHF. This rearrangement joins TRBV27 to TRBJ1-5; the D is unclear. The CDR3 has 13 residues. Germline V gene data show CDR1 as MNHEY and CDR2 as SMNVEV (reference sequence). The V gene lost 6 bases and the J gene lost 5 bases, with 11 bases spanning the gap.

V gene TRBV5-1 combines with J gene TRBJ2-3; the D is unclear. CDR3 length equals 12 residues. From germline, CDR1 is SGHRS and CDR2 YFSETQ. The ends were cut back, 1 base at V and 5 bases at J, with 5 bases in the middle. CDR3 sequence reads: CASSLPGDTQYF. CDR3 nucleotide sequence: TGCGCCAGCAGCTTGCCCGGAGATACGCAGTATTTT.

The chain is built from TRBV7-6 and TRBJ2-3, with 10 bases lining up with TRBD2. With 4 bases clipped from V and 14 bases from J, the junction kept 9 bases outside the gene matches. The CDR3 consists of 13 residues. Germline-derived CDR1 and CDR2 are SGHVS and FNYEAQ. CDR3 bases: TGTGCCAGCAGCTCCGAACTAGCGGGATTGGGGTATTTT. As protein: CASSSELAGLGYF.

The gene calls are TRBV7-9 and TRBJ2-5, with 7 bases that match TRBD1. This CDR3 region has 13 residues. Trimming cost V 5 bases and J 5 bases; bases outside gene matches: 5. Germline CDR1 is SEHNR and CDR2 is FQNEAQ (reference sequence). The CDR3 DNA sequence: TGTGCCAGCAGCCTGGGACAGCAGGAGACCCAGTACTTC. It translates to CASSLGQQETQYF.

This clone was recorded once. V is TRBV4-2 and J is TRBJ2-3; D not resolved. V gave up 0 bases and J gave up 2 bases, with 6 bases separating them. The CDR3 totals 14 residues. Germline CDR1 reads LGHNA; CDR2 reads YNFKEQ. This CDR3 is CASSQDHSTDTQYF. CDR3 DNA: TGTGCCAGCAGCCAAGACCACTCCACAGATACGCAGTATTTT.

The chain is built from TRBV7-2 and TRBJ2-1; 13 nucleotides agree with TRBD2. The CDR3 covers 19 residues. J was trimmed by 4 bases and V by 5 bases; bases with no gene match: 14. The germline V gene has CDR1 SGHTA and CDR2 FQGNSA. In DNA, the CDR3 is TGTGCCAGCAGCCTCAGGACTAGCGGGAGAGGGCTTCCTTACAATGAGCAGTTCTTC. Protein product: CASSLRTSGRGLPYNEQFF. The full variable domain, its missing parts supplied by reference TRBV7-2 and TRBJ2-1, is GAGVSQSPSNKVTEKGKDVELRCDPISGHTALYWYRQSLGQGLEFLIYFQGNSAPDKSGLPSDRFSAERTGGSVSTLTIQRTQQEDSAVYLCASSLRTSGRGLPYNEQFFGPGTRLTVL.

J is TRBJ2-1 and V is TRBV7-2; 10 nucleotides align to TRBD1. CDR1 and CDR2 (germline): SGHTA, FQGNSA. The CDR3 length is 15 residues. The junction had 6 bases not matched to a gene; V was cut back by 6 bases and J by 4 bases. The CDR3 DNA follows: TGTGCCAGCAGGTCGTCGGGACAGGGGTACAATGAGCAGTTCTTC. It specifies CASRSSGQGYNEQFF.

The J gene is TRBJ2-7, the V gene TRBV7-9; the match to TRBD1 covers 7 bases. Germline CDR1 and CDR2: SEHNR and FQNEAQ (reference sequence). J was trimmed by 6 bases and V by 7 bases; bases with no gene match: 18. This CDR3 region has 16 residues. CDR3 in amino acids: CASTLNRGSPPTEQYF. CDR3 in DNA: TGTGCCAGCACCCTTAACAGGGGATCCCCCCCCACCGAGCAGTACTTC.

This clone came up a few times. The chain is built from TRBV2 and TRBJ2-2; TRBD1 might be the D (5 bases). From germline, CDR1 is SNHLY and CDR2 FYNNEI. The CDR3 runs 14 residues. With 6 bases removed from V and 2 bases from J, the gap between germline ends came to 10 bases. The CDR3 here is CASRLQVNTGELFF. CDR3 bases: TGTGCCAGCAGACTACAGGTTAACACCGGGGAGCTGTTTTTT.

The chain uses TRBV18 and TRBJ2-7; D call uncertain. Germline V lookup: CDR1 KGHSH, CDR2 LQKENI. Trimming pared 4 bases from V and 3 bases from J, leaving 10 bases between. The CDR3 totals 13 residues. The CDR3 sequence: CASSLGSYYEQYF. The CDR3 coding sequence is TGTGCCAGCTCACTCGGGTCTTACTACGAGCAGTACTTC.

This chain joins TRBV5-4 and TRBJ1-5; D gene uncertain. The germline V and J ends were trimmed by 2 bases and 0 bases, with 9 bases remaining between them. From germline, CDR1 is SGHNT and CDR2 YYREEE (reference sequence). The CDR3 length is 15 residues. The CDR3 spells CASSFIGDSNQPQHF. The DNA of the CDR3 is TGTGCCAGCAGCTTTATTGGAGATAGCAATCAGCCCCAGCATTTT.

The chain links TRBV28 to TRBJ1-1; D is unresolved. Between the trimmed V and J ends, which lost 6 bases and 4 bases, there was a span of 15 bases. Germline V gene data show CDR1 as MDHEN and CDR2 as SYDVKM. The CDR3 runs to 14 residues. CDR3 nucleotides: TGTGCCAGCAGACCCGTCCGGGTGAGCACTGAAGCTTTCTTT. Its translation is CASRPVRVSTEAFF.

A note on this clone: One junction end does not reproduce the germline sequence, and a read error may be involved. The V gene is TRBV5-5, the J gene TRBJ2-2, with TRBD2 matching over 9 bases. The CDR3 length is 15 residues. Germline CDR1 reads SGHKS; CDR2 reads YYEKEE (reference sequence). The CDR3 nucleotides are TGTGCCCGCAGCCGCGGGGGGGGGAGGACCGGGGAGCTGTTTTTT. It encodes CARSRGGGRTGELFF.

V and J are TRBV21-1 and TRBJ1-2. TRBV21-1 is listed as a pseudogene. This CDR3 is 13 amino acids long. As DNA, the CDR3 is TGTGCCAGCAACAAGGGAGGGGTTCATGGCTACACCTTC. Translated: CASNKGGVHGYTF.

The chain couples TRBV21-1 to TRBJ1-3; TRBD1 is the table's D call and was not checked against the DNA. TRBV21-1 constitutes a pseudogene. The CDR3 length is 18 residues. The CDR3 DNA follows: TGTGCCAGCAGCAAAATTCAGCCAGGACAGAGCTCTGGAAACACCATATATTTT. Amino acids: CASSKIQPGQSSGNTIYF.

The chain is built from TRBV10-2 and TRBJ2-1, with D possibly TRBD1 on 5 matching bases. The V gene's germline CDR1 is WSHSY and CDR2 SAAADI. This CDR3 has 16 residues. The ends were cut back, 4 bases at V and 0 bases at J, with 13 bases in the middle. CDR3 protein: CASSGQGHLSYNEQFF. CDR3 sequence (DNA): TGCGCCAGCAGTGGGCAGGGCCACCTCTCCTACAATGAGCAGTTCTTC.